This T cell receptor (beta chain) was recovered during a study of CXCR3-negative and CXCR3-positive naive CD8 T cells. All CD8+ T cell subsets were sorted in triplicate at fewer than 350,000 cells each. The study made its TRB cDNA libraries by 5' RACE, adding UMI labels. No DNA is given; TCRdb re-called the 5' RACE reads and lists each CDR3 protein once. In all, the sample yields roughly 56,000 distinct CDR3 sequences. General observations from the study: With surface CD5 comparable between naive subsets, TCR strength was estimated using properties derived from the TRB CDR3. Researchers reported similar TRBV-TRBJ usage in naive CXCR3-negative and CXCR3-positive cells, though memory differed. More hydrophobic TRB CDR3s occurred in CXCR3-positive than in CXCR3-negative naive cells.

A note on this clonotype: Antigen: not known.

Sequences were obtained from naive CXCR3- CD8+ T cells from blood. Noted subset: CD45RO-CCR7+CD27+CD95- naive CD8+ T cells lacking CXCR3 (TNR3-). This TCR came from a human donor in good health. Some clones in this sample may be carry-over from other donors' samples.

The CDR3 loop reads CASSQDRRASSYNEQFF. The chain carries TRBV4-3 and TRBJ2-1; absent DNA, TCRdb's TRBD2 call cannot be checked. The germline gives CDR1 LGHNA, CDR2 YSLEER. The CDR3 sequence is 17 residues long.